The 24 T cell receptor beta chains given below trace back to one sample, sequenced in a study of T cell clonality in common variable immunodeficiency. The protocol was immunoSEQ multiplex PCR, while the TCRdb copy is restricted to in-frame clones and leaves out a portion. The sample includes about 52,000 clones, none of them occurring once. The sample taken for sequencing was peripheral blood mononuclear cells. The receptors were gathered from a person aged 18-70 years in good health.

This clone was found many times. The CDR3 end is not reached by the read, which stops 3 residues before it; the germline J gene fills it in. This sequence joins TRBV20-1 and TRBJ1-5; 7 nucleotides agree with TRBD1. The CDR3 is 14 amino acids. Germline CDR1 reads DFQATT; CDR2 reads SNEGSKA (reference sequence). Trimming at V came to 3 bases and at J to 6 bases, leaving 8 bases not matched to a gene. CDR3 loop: CSASTPGGSQPQHF. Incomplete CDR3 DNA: TGCAGTGCTAGTACCCCAGGGGGAAGTCAGCCC.

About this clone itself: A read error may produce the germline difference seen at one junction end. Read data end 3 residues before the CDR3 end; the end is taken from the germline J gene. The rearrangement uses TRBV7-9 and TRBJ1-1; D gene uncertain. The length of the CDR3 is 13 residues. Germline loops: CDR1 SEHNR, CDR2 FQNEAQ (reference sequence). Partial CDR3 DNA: TGTGCCAGCAGCTTACTGGAGGGCACTGAC. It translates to CASSLLEGTD. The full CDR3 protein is CASSLLEGTDAFF.

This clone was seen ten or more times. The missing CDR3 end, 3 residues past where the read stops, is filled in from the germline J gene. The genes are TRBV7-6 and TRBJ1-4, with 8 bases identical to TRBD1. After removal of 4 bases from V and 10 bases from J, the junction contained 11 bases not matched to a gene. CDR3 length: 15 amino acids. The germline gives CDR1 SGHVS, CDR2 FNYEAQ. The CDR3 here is CASSSQGAGTGKLFF. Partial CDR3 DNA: TGTGCCAGCAGCTCTCAGGGGGCAGGCACAGGAAAA.

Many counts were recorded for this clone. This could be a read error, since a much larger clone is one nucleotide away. CDR3: CSARGLEYEQYF. The sequenced CDR3 bases are TGCAGTGCTAGAGGACTAGAATACGAG. The chain carries TRBV20-1 and TRBJ2-7; a weak D match, TRBD2 (6 bases). Sequencing ends 3 residues short of the CDR3 end; the germline J gene provides the rest. The CDR3 extends over 12 amino acids. Germline V gene data show CDR1 as DFQATT and CDR2 as SNEGSKA (reference sequence). V was cut by 1 base and J by 4 bases, with 8 bases left in between.

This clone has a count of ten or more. This CDR3 is CSVEDLRVGGYTF. CDR3 bases read: TGCAGCGTTGAAGATCTCAGGGTCGGGGGC. The chain joins TRBV29-1 to TRBJ1-2; TRBD1 is a possible D gene (5 bases). The sequenced fragment ends 3 residues before the CDR3 boundary, so the rest is inferred from the germline J gene. CDR1 and CDR2 (germline): SQVTM, ANQGSEA. The CDR3 is 13 residues long.

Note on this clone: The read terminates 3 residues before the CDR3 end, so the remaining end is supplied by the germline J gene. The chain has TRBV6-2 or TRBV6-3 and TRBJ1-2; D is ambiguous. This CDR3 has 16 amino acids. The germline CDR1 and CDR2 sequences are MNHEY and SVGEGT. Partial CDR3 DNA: TGTGCCAGCAGTATTCCCCCTGATAAGAGCGCCTACGAC. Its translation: CASSIPPDKSAYD. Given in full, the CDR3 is CASSIPPDKSAYDYTF.

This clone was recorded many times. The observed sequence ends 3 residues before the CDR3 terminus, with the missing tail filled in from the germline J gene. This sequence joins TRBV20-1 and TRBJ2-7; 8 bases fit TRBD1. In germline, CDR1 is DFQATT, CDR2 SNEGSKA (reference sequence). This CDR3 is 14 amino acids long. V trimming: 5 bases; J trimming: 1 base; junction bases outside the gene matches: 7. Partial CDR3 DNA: TGCAGTGCTGGACACCGACAGGGGTCCTACGAG. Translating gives CSAGHRQGSYE. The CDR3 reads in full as CSAGHRQGSYEQYF.

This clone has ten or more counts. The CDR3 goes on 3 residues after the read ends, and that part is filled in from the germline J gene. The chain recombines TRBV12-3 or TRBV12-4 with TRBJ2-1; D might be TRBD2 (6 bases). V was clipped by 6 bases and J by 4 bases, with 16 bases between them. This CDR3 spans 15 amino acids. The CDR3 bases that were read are TGTGCCAGCAGGCCACGACTAGTCTCTTACAATGAG. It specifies CASRPRLVSYNE. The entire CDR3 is CASRPRLVSYNEQFF.

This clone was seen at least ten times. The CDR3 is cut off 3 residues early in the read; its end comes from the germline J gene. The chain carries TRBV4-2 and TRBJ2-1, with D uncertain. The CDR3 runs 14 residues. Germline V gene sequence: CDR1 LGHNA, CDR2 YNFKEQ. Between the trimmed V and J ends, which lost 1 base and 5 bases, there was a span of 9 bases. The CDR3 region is CASSQGNYDNEQFF. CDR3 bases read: TGTGCCAGCAGCCAAGGAAACTACGACAATGAG.

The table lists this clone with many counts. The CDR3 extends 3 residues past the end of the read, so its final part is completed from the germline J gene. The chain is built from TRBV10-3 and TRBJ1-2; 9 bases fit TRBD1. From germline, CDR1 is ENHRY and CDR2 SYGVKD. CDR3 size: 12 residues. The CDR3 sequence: CAISVLTGGYTF. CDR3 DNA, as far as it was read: TGTGCCATCAGTGTCTTGACAGGGGGA.

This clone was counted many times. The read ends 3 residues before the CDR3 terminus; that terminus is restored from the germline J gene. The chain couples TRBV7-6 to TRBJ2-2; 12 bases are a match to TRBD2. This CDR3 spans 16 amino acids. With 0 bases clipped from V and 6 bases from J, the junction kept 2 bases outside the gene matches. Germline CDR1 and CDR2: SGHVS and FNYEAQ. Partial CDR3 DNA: TGTGCCAGCAGCTTAGCCCTAGCGGGAGGGCCCGGGGAG. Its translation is CASSLALAGGPGE. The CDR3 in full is CASSLALAGGPGELFF.

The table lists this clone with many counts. The CDR3 here is CASSYPGGYYEQYF. Incomplete CDR3 DNA: TGTGCCAGCAGTTACCCAGGGGGCTACTACGAG. The chain is built from TRBV12-3 or TRBV12-4 and TRBJ2-7; 8 bases agree with TRBD1. Read sequence stops 3 residues before the CDR3 end, and the germline J gene provides the missing end. This CDR3 has 14 amino acids. J was trimmed by 3 bases and V by 4 bases; bases with no gene match: 5.

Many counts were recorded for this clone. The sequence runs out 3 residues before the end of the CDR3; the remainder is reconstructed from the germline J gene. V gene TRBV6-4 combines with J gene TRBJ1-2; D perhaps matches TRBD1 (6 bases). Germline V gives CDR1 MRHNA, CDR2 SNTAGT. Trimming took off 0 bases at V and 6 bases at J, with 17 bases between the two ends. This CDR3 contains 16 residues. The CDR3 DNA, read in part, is TGTGCCAGCAGTGACTCTCCTCTGACAGGACCCGATGGC. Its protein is CASSDSPLTGPDG. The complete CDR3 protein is CASSDSPLTGPDGYTF.

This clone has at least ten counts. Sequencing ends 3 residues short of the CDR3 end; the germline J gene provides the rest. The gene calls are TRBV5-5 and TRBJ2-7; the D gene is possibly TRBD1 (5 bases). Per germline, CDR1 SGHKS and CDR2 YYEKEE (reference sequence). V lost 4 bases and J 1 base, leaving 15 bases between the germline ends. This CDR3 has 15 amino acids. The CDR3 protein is CASSVRGLVSYEQYF. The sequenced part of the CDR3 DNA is TGTGCCAGCAGCGTAAGGGGATTGGTATCCTACGAG.

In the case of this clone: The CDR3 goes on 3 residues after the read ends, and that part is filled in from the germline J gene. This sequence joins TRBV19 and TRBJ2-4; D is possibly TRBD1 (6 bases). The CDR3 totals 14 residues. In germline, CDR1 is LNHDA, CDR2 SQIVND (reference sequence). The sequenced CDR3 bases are TGTGCCAGTACCCCGACAGGTCCTAACTATGGT. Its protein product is CASTPTGPNYG. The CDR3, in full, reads CASTPTGPNYGQYF. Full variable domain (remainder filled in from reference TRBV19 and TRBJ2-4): DGGITQSPKYLFRKEGQNVTLSCEQNLNHDAMYWYRQDPGQGLRLIYYSQIVNDFQKGDIAEGYSVSREKKESFPLTVTSAQKNPTAFYLCASTPTGPNYGQYFGAGTRLSVL.

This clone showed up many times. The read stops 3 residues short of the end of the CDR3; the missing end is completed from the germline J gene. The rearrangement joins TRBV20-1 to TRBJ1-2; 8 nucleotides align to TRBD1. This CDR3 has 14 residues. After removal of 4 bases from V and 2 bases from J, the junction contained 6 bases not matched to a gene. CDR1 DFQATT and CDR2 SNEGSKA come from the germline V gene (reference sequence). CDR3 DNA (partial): TGCAGTGCTACACGACAGGGGCCAAACTATGGC. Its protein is CSATRQGPNYG. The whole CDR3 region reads CSATRQGPNYGYTF.

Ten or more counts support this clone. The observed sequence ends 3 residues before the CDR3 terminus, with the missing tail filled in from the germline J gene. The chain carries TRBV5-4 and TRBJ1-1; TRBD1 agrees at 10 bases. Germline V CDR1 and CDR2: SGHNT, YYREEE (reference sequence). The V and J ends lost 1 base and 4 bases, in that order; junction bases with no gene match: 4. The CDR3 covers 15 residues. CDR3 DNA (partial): TGTGCCAGCAGCTTGTGGGACAGGGGTAGCACTGAA. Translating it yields CASSLWDRGSTE. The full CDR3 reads CASSLWDRGSTEAFF.

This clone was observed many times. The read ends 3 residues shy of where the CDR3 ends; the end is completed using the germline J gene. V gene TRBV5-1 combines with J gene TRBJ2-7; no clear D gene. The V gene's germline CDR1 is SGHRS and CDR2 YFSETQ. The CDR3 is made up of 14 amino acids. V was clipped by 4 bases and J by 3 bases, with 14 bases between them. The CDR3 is CASSPGGSNYEQYF. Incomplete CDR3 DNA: TGCGCCAGCAGCCCTGGTGGCAGTAACTACGAG.

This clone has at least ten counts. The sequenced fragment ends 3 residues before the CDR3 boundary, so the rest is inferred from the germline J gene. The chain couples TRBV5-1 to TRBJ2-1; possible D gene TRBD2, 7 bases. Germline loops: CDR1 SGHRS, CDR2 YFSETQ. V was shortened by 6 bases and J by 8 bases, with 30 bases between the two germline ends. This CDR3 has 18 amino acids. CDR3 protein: CASTEQGLGGLEVDEQFF. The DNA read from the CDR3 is TGCGCCAGCACCGAGCAGGGGTTGGGGGGGCTTGAGGTCGATGAG.

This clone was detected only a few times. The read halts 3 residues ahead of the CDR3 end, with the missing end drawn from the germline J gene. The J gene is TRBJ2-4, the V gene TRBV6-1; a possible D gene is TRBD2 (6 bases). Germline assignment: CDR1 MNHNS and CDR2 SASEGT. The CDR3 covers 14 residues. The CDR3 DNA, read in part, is TGTGCCAGCAGTGGCAGGGAGGATAACTATGGT. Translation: CASSGREDNYG. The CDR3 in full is CASSGREDNYGQYF.

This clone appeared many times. The covered CDR3 bases are TGTGCCAGTAGCCCAGGAACTAGCGGGGGAGAGACC. This sequence encodes CASSPGTSGGET. In full, the CDR3 is CASSPGTSGGETQYF. The V gene is TRBV19, the J gene TRBJ2-5; 11 bases line up with TRBD2. Read coverage stops 3 residues before the CDR3 terminus; the germline J gene supplies the remainder. V was clipped by 6 bases and J by 4 bases; unmatched bases: 7. The length of the CDR3 is 15 residues. Germline V lookup: CDR1 LNHDA, CDR2 SQIVND (reference sequence).

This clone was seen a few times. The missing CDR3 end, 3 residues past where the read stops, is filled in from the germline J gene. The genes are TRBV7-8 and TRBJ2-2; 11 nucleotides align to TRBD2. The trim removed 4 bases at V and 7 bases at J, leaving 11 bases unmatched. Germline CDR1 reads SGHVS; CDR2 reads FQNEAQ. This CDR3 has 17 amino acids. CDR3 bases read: TGTGCCAGCAGCTCTGGACTAGCGGGCGCCGGGGGCGGGGAG. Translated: CASSSGLAGAGGGE. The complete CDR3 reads CASSSGLAGAGGGELFF.

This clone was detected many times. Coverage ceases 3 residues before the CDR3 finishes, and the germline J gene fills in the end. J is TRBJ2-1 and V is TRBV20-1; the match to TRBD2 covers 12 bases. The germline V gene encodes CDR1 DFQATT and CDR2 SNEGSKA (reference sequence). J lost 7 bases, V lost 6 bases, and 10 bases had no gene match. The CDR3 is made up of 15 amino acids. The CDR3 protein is CSAPLAGGQLNEQFF. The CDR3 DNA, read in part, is TGCAGTGCGCCTCTAGCGGGAGGGCAACTTAATGAG.

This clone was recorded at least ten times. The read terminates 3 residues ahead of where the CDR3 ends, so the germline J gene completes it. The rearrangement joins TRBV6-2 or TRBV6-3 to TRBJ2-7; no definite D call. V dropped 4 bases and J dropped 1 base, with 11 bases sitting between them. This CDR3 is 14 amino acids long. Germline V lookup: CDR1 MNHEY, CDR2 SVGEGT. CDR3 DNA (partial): TGTGCCAGCAGTTTAGGTGACAATTCCTACGAG. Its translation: CASSLGDNSYE. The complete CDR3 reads CASSLGDNSYEQYF.